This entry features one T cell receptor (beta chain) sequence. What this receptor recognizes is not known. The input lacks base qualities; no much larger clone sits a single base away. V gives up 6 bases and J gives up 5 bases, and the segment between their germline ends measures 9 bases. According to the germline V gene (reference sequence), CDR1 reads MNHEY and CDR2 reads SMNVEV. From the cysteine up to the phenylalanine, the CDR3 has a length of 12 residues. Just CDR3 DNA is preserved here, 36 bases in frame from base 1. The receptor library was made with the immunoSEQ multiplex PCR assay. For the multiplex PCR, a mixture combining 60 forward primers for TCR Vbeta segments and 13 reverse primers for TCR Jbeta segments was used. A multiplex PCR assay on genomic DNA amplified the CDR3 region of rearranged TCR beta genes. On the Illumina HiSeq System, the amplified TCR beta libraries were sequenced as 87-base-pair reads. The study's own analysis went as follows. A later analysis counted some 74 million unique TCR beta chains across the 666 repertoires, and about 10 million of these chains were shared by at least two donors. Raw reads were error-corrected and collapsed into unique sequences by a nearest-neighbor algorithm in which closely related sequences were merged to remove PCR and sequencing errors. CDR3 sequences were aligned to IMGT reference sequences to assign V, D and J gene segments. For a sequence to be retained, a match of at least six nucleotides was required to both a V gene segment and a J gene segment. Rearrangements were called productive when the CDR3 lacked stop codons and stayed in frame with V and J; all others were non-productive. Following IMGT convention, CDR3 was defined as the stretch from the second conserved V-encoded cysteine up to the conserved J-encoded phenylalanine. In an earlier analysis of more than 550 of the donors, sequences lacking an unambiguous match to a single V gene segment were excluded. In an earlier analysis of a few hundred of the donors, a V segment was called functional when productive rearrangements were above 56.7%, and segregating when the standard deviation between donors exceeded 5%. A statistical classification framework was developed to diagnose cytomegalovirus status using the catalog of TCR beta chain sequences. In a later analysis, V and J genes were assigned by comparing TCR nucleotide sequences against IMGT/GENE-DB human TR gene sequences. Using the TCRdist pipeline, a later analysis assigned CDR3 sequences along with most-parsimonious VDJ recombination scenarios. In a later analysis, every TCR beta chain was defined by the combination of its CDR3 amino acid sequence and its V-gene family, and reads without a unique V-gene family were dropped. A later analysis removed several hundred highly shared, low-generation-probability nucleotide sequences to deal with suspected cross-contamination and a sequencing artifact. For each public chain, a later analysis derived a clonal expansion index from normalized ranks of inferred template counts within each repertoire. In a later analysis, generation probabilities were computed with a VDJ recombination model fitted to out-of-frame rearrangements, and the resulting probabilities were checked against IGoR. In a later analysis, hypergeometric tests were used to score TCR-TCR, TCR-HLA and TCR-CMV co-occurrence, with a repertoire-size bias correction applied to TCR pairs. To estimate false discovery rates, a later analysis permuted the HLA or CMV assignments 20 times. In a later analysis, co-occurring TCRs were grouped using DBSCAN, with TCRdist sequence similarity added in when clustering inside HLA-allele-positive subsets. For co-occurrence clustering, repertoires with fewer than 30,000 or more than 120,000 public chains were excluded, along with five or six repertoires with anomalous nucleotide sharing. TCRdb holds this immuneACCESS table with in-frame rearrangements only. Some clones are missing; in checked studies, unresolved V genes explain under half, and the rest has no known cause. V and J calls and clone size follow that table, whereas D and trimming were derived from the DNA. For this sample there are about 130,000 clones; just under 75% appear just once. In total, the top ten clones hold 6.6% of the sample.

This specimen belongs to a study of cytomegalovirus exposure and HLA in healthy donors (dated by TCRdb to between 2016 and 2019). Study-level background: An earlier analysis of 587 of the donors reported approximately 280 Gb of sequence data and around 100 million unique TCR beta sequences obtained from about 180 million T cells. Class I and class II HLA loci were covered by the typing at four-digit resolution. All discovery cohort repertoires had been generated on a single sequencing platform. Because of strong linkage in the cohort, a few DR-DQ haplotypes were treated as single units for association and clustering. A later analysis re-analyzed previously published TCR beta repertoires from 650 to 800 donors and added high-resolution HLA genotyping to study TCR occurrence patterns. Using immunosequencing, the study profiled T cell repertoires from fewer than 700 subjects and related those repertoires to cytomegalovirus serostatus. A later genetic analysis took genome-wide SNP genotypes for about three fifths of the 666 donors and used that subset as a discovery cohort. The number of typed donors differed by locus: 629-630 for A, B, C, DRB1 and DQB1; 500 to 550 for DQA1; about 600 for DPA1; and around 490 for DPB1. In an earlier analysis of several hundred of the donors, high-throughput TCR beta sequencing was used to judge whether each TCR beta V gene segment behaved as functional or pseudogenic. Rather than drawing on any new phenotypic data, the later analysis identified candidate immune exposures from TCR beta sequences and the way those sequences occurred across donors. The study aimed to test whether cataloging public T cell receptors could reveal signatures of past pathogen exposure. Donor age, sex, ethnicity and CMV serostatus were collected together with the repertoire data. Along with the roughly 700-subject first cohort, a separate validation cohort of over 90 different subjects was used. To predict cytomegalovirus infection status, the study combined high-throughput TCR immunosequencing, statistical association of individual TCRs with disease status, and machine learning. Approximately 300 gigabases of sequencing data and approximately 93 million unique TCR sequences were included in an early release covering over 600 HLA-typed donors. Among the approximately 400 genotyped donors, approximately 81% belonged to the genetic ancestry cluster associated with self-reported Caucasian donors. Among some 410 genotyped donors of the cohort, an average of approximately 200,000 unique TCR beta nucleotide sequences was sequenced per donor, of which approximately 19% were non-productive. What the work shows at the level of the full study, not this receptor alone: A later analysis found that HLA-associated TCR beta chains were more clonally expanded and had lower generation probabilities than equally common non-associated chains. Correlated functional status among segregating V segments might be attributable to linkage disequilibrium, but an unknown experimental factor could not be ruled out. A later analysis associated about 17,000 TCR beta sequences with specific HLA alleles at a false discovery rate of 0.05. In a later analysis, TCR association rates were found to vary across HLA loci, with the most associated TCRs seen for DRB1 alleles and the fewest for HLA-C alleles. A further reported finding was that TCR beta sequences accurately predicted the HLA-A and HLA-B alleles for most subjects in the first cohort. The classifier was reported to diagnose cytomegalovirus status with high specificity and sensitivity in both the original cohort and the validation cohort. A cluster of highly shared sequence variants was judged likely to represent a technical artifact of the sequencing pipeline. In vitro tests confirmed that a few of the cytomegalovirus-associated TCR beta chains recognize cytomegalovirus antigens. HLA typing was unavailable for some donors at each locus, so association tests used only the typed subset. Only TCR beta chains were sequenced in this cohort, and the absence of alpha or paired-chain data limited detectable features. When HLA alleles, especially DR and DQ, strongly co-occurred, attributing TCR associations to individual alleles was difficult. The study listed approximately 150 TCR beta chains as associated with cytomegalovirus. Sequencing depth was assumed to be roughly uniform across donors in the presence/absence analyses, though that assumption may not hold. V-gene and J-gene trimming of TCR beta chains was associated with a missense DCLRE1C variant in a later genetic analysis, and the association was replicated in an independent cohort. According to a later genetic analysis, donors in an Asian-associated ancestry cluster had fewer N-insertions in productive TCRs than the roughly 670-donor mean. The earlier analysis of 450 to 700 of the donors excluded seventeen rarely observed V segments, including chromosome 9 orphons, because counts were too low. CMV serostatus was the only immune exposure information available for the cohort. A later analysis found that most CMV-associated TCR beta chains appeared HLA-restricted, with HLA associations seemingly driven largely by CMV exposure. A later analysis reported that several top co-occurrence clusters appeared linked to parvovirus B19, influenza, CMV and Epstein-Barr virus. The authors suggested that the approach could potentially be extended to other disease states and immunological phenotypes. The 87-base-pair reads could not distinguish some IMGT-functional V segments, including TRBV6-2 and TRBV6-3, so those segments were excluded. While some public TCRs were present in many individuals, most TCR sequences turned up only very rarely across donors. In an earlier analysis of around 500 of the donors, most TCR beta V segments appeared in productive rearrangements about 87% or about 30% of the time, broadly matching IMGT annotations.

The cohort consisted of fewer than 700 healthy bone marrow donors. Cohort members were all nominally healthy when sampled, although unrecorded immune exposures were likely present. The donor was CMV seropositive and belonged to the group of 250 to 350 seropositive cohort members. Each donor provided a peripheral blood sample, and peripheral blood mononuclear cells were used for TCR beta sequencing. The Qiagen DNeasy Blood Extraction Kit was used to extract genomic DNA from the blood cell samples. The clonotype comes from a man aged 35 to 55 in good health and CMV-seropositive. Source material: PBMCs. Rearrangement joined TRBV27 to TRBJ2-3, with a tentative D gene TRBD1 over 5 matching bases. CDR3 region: CASSPQGDTQYF. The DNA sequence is TGTGCCAGCAGCCCGCAGGGAGATACGCAGTATTTT.